The present T cell receptor (beta chain) was sequenced within a study of control samples from healthy donors and cancer patients (dated by TCRdb to about 2020). As regards this clone: Its antigen is still unknown. No base-level quality is on record; no much larger clone is a single base apart.

The V end loses 8 bases and the J end loses 2 bases, and a stretch of 11 bases separates them. CDR1 and CDR2, per the germline V gene (reference sequence), are LNHDA and SQIVND. Counted from cysteine to phenylalanine, this CDR3 has 13 amino acids. The entry retains the CDR3 DNA only, 39 bases that are in frame from base 1. The library was made by the immunoSEQ multiplex PCR assay. The immuneACCESS repertoire file appears here via TCRdb, limited to in-frame rearrangements. These files lack a portion of the clones; in checked studies, under half of the deficit traces to unresolved V genes, and the cause of the others is not known. The sample has about 120,000 clones on record, roughly 90% of them singletons. The ten biggest clones cover less than 40% of the sample.

The TCR comes from a man aged 50-60 years in good health. The rearrangement combines TRBV19 with TRBJ2-3; tentative D gene TRBD2, with 6 bases matching. Sequences were obtained from blood. In nucleotide form, the sequence is TGTGCCAGTGCCACGGGGGTCACAGATACGCAGTATTTT. Its coded protein is CASATGVTDTQYF.